Below, 23 T cell receptor beta chains from the same sample are listed, as sequenced in a study of blood T cell repertoires in COVID-19. TCRdb's table, derived via immunoSEQ multiplex PCR, lists solely in-frame clones and lacks some. The sample lists 85,000 to 130,000 clones, 70% to 85% occurring once. Sequencing input: peripheral blood. The receptors come from a woman in her fifties or sixties with acute or convalescent COVID-19.

The rearrangement joins TRBV27 to TRBJ1-5; tentatively, D is TRBD1 (5 bases). V dropped 3 bases and J dropped 7 bases, with 13 bases sitting between them. Looked up from germline, CDR1 is MNHEY and CDR2 is SMNVEV (reference sequence). The CDR3 spans 14 residues. This CDR3 reads CASSLQGGGQPQHF. In DNA form, the CDR3 reads TGTGCCAGCAGTTTGCAGGGCGGGGGACAGCCCCAGCATTTT.

There are many counts of this clone. J is TRBJ2-7 and V is TRBV7-9, with a weak D call TRBD1 (6 bases). The CDR3 has 14 residues. V shed 5 bases and J shed 2 bases, with 13 bases lying between them. Germline V CDR1 and CDR2: SEHNR, FQNEAQ (reference sequence). The CDR3 DNA follows: TGTGCCAGCAGCACCTTGACAGGAACCTACGAGCAGTACTTC. Translation gives CASSTLTGTYEQYF.

This chain joins TRBV7-9 and TRBJ2-7, with 9 bases aligning to TRBD2. V trimming: 1 base; J trimming: 0 bases; junction bases outside the gene matches: 4. Per the germline V gene, CDR1 is SEHNR and CDR2 is FQNEAQ (reference sequence). The CDR3 consists of 16 residues. CDR3 sequence: CASSLGGGRVSYEQYF. In DNA, the CDR3 is TGTGCCAGCAGCTTAGGAGGCGGGAGGGTCTCCTACGAGCAGTACTTC.

CDR3 residues: CASGLNGNTEAFF. In nucleotides, the CDR3 is TGTGCTAGTGGTTTGAACGGGAACACTGAAGCTTTCTTT. The chain combines TRBV12-5 with TRBJ1-1; D gene uncertain. CDR3 size: 13 residues. Trimming removed 2 bases from V and 1 base from J, with 5 bases in between. Germline V gene lookup returns CDR1 LGHNT and CDR2 FRNRAP.

The genes are TRBV6-5 and TRBJ2-1; D might be TRBD1 (5 bases). This CDR3 is built from 14 residues. V was trimmed by 2 bases and J by 2 bases, leaving 7 bases between them. Germline CDR1 reads MNHEY; CDR2 reads SVGAGI. The CDR3 reads CASSYAGPYNEQFF. CDR3 coding DNA: TGTGCCAGCAGTTACGCAGGGCCCTACAATGAGCAGTTCTTC.

This sequence joins TRBV28 and TRBJ1-1; 11 bases align to TRBD1. V lost 4 bases, J lost 8 bases, and 6 bases stayed unmatched. Germline CDR1 and CDR2: MDHEN and SYDVKM. The CDR3 contains 14 residues. The CDR3 reads CASSSSGQGGEAFF. Written as DNA, the CDR3 is TGTGCCAGCAGTTCGTCGGGACAGGGGGGAGAAGCTTTCTTT.

The J gene is TRBJ1-2, the V gene TRBV11-2, with D maybe TRBD1 (5 bases). Per the germline V gene, CDR1 is SGHAT and CDR2 is FQNNGV. With 2 bases removed from V and 6 bases from J, the gap between germline ends came to 13 bases. The CDR3 length is 14 residues. CDR3 in amino acids: CASSLNRGSHGYTF. The CDR3 DNA reads TGTGCCAGCAGCTTAAACCGGGGGTCCCATGGCTACACCTTC.

The chain combines TRBV21-1 with TRBJ2-5; TRBD2 is the table's D call, not checked against the DNA. TRBV21-1 has pseudogene status. CDR3 length equals 17 residues. CDR3 nucleotide sequence: TGTGCCAGCAGCAAAGCTCGCCCTCGGGGGTTAGGGGAGACCCAGTACTTC. Translation gives CASSKARPRGLGETQYF.

The V and J genes are TRBV5-4 and TRBJ1-6; a weak D match, TRBD1 (5 bases). The CDR3 has 15 amino acids. Germline CDR1 reads SGHNT; CDR2 reads YYREEE (reference sequence). Between the trimmed V and J ends, which lost 0 bases and 10 bases, there was a span of 14 bases. The CDR3 spells CASSLDSAGQSPLHF. The DNA for the CDR3 is TGTGCCAGCAGCTTGGATTCGGCAGGGCAATCACCCCTCCACTTT.

This clone was recorded a few times. This rearrangement joins TRBV29-1 to TRBJ2-7; TRBD1 matches 10 bases. V shed 5 bases and J 6 bases; nucleotides not matched to a gene: 7. The length of the CDR3 is 13 residues. Germline V gene sequence: CDR1 SQVTM, CDR2 ANQGSEA. CDR3 nucleotides: TGCAGCGTTTCCGGGACAGGGGCTCCCGAGCAGTACTTC. It translates to CSVSGTGAPEQYF.

The chain couples TRBV20-1 to TRBJ2-7, with TRBD2 matching 9 bases. This CDR3 is built from 13 residues. CDR1 and CDR2 (germline): DFQATT, SNEGSKA (reference sequence). V gave up 3 bases and J gave up 3 bases; unmatched junction bases: 3. The CDR3 loop is CSASSGGSYEQYF. The CDR3 DNA follows: TGCAGTGCTAGTAGCGGGGGAAGCTACGAGCAGTACTTC.

The J gene is TRBJ2-1, the V gene TRBV10-1; 13 nucleotides match TRBD2. CDR1 WNHNN and CDR2 SYGVQD come from the germline V gene (reference sequence). J gave up 10 bases and V 6 bases, and 3 bases lay outside the gene matches. The length of the CDR3 is 13 residues. In nucleotides, the CDR3 is TGCGCCAGCAGATCGGGACTAGCGGGAGAGCAGTTCTTC. As protein: CASRSGLAGEQFF.

Here the CDR3 reads CASSRRDRGSSTEAFF. The CDR3 region has the DNA TGTGCCAGCAGCCGGAGGGACAGGGGATCGTCCACTGAAGCTTTCTTT. V gene TRBV3-1 (or the pseudogene TRBV3-2) combines with J gene TRBJ1-1; TRBD1 matches at 10 bases. J lost 4 bases, V lost 4 bases, and 9 bases had no gene match. CDR3 length: 16 amino acids. Germline assignment: CDR1 LGHDT and CDR2 YNNKEL (reference sequence).

The chain joins TRBV2 to TRBJ1-1; D might be TRBD1 (6 bases). The V gene's germline CDR1 is SNHLY and CDR2 FYNNEI. V was trimmed by 6 bases and J by 1 base, leaving 15 bases between them. The CDR3 consists of 15 residues. DNA of the CDR3: TGTGCCAGCAGCGGCCCGGGAGGGGGGAACACTGAAGCTTTCTTT. Encoded protein: CASSGPGGGNTEAFF.

This chain links TRBV12-3 or TRBV12-4 with TRBJ2-1; possible D gene TRBD1, 6 bases. The ends were cut back, 4 bases at V and 9 bases at J, with 10 bases in the middle. The CDR3 length is 12 residues. The CDR3 protein is CASSSQGTEQFF. CDR3 DNA: TGTGCCAGCAGTTCACAGGGCACTGAGCAGTTCTTC.

The chain carries TRBV11-3 and TRBJ2-1, with a tentative D call TRBD2 (5 bases). This CDR3 spans 15 amino acids. Germline CDR1 reads SGHNT; CDR2 reads YENEEA. Trimming stripped 0 bases from V and 3 bases from J, with 9 bases between. CDR3 region: CASSLDGGGYNEQFF. CDR3 sequence (DNA): TGTGCCAGCAGCTTAGACGGAGGTGGCTACAATGAGCAGTTCTTC. Full variable domain (remainder filled in from reference TRBV11-3 and TRBJ2-1): EAGVVQSPRYKIIEKKQPVAFWCNPISGHNTLYWYLQNLGQGPELLIRYENEEAVDDSQLPKDRFSAERLKGVDSTLKIQPAELGDSAVYLCASSLDGGGYNEQFFGPGTRLTVL.

The gene calls are TRBV4-1 and TRBJ1-5; tentatively, D is TRBD1 (6 bases). The CDR3 sequence is 14 residues long. V lost 4 bases and J lost 2, with 9 bases in between. Germline CDR1 MGHRA, CDR2 YSYEKL. Written as DNA, the CDR3 is TGCGCCAGCAGCCCCAGACAGGGCAATCAGCCCCAGCATTTT. It yields the protein CASSPRQGNQPQHF.

This clone appeared a few times. The gene calls are TRBV28 and TRBJ1-1; 9 bases align to TRBD1. This CDR3 is built from 19 residues. V lost 3 bases and J lost 2; bases outside the gene matches: 16. Germline-derived CDR1 and CDR2 are MDHEN and SYDVKM. In nucleotides, the CDR3 is TGTGCCAGCAGTTTGCCTACAAACAGGGGGCCACGTCTAAACACTGAAGCTTTCTTT. Amino acids: CASSLPTNRGPRLNTEAFF.

For this clone: Compared with germline, one end of the junction differs, possibly owing to a read error. The V gene is TRBV11-2, the J gene TRBJ2-7; tentative D call: TRBD1 (6 bases). The CDR3 loop spans 14 amino acids. Germline-derived CDR1 and CDR2 are SGHAT and FQNNGV. CDR3 region: CASSLGTGPREQYF. CDR3 coding DNA: TGTGCCAGCAGTTTAGGTACAGGGCCGCGAGAGCAGTACTTC.

V gene TRBV18 combines with J gene TRBJ1-2; no firm D call. CDR1 and CDR2 from the germline V gene are KGHSH and LQKENI. Trimming took 3 bases from V and 7 from J, leaving 18 bases between them. This CDR3 region has 15 residues. The DNA for the CDR3 is TGTGCCAGCTCACCGCGGGGAGACAATGGTGGTGGCTACACCTTC. The encoded protein is CASSPRGDNGGGYTF.

The chain carries TRBV18 and TRBJ1-6; D is possibly TRBD1 (6 bases). The germline gives CDR1 KGHSH, CDR2 LQKENI. This CDR3 region has 13 residues. V was shortened by 4 bases and J by 6 bases, with 7 bases between the two germline ends. The CDR3 region is CASSQQGNSPLHF. CDR3 bases: TGTGCCAGCTCACAACAGGGTAATTCACCCCTCCACTTT.

V gene TRBV10-1 combines with J gene TRBJ2-3; 13 bases match TRBD2. Germline values: CDR1 WNHNN, CDR2 SYGVQD (reference sequence). J gave up 1 base and V 2 bases, and 6 bases lay outside the gene matches. The CDR3 has 18 residues. The CDR3 DNA sequence: TGCGCCAGCAGTGAGGGACTAGCGGGAGAAATCGGCACAGATACGCAGTATTTT. Its protein product is CASSEGLAGEIGTDTQYF.

The genes are TRBV5-4 and TRBJ2-3; D gene uncertain. V was clipped by 2 bases and J by 4 bases, with 8 bases between them. The CDR3 runs 13 residues. Germline lookup yields CDR1 SGHNT and CDR2 YYREEE (reference sequence). CDR3 nucleotides: TGTGCCAGCAGCTTAACGAGCGCAGATACGCAGTATTTT. Protein product: CASSLTSADTQYF. The complete variable domain, with remaining parts taken from reference TRBV5-4 and TRBJ2-3, reads ETGVTQSPTHLIKTRGQQVTLRCSSQSGHNTVSWYQQALGQGPQFIFQYYREEENGRGNFPPRFSGLQFPNYSSELNVNALELDDSALYLCASSLTSADTQYFGPGTRLTVL.